This T cell receptor beta chain was identified in a study of cytomegalovirus exposure and HLA in healthy donors. Notes on this clone: Antigen specificity is unknown.

PCR used 60 Vbeta primers and 13 Jbeta primers. Some clones are missing from TCRdb's copy, which holds only in-frame ones; the method was immunoSEQ multiplex PCR. The sample holds under 200,000 clones; around 80% are singletons and the top ten take 0.5%. Deletions cut 1 base from V and 5 bases from J, with 8 bases between. Germline CDR1 LNHDA, CDR2 SQIVND (reference sequence). CDR3 size: 13 residues. Study-level findings and limits: A cluster of highly shared sequence variants was likely a sequencing artifact. In vitro data verified a few CMV-associated chains as specific for CMV antigens. Accurate predictions that matched the HLA-A and HLA-B alleles of most subjects were reportedly made from TCR beta sequences.

This clonotype originated in a woman in her fifties or sixties in good health and CMV-seronegative. The sequencing sample was made of PBMCs. The genes are TRBV19 and TRBJ1-1, with D perhaps TRBD1 (5 bases). The CDR3 region is CASSIAGLTEAFF. In nucleotides, the CDR3 is TGTGCCAGTAGTATAGCAGGGCTAACTGAAGCTTTCTTT.